This T cell receptor (beta chain) was identified in a study of blood T cell repertoires in COVID-19. At the level of the study: Acute-phase and convalescent COVID-19 samples originated in the United States, Italy and Spain. T cells, B-cell-depleted T cells, or PBMCs provided the cDNA or gDNA that served as material.

Per the original methods: For nucleated cells, counts were estimated from reference gene primer amplification. Profiling relied on immunoSEQ multiplex PCR, and the TCRdb table lists in-frame clones only, not all of them. Clone size and the V and J calls come from that table; the DNA yielded D and trimming. The sample records 380,000 or so clones, over 65% being singletons. Comment on this clone: Other nucleotide sequences from this sample produce the same CDR3.

Germline V gene data show CDR1 as GTSNPN and CDR2 as SVGIG (reference sequence). The V end was cut by 3 bases, the J end by 4 bases, with 8 bases between. This CDR3 is 12 amino acids long. V gene TRBV30 combines with J gene TRBJ2-3; a weak D match, TRBD2 (6 bases). The receptor was derived from a human donor with acute or convalescent COVID-19. The donor label of this sample is uncertain. Sample: peripheral blood. This chain's CDR3 is CAWSGGPDTQYF. As DNA, the CDR3 is TGTGCCTGGAGCGGAGGGCCAGATACGCAGTATTTT.